This T cell receptor beta chain is drawn from a study of radiation and T cells in renal cell carcinoma (TCRdb year 2020). At the level of the whole study: A total of 53 samples underwent TCR beta sequencing, made up of about 25 tumors and roughly 27 peripheral blood samples. A total of roughly 3,900,000 unique CDR3 nucleotide sequences, encoding 2.5 million to 3 million unique CDR3 amino acid sequences, were found across all 55 or so samples.

This specimen's time point label, interpreted: tumor resected at nephrectomy. The treatment or condition label of this sample denotes: 15 Gy SBRT to primary tumor, nephrectomy 4 weeks later. The samples were obtained from a clinical trial, where primary renal cell carcinomas were treated with 15 Gy stereotactic body radiation therapy and then removed by nephrectomy 4 weeks afterward. All patients had renal cell carcinoma with clear cell pathology. The tumors were dissociated mechanically, digested with collagenase/hyaluronidase at 37 degrees C, processed in gentleMACS C tubes, and kept in liquid nitrogen. The QIAamp DNA Blood Mini Kit (Qiagen) was used to prepare genomic DNA for TCR sequencing. Only samples passing all quality control checks were included in the analyses. Findings and caveats that apply to the study as a whole: Irradiated tumors contained more dominant CDR3 motifs, and these motifs occupied a larger share of the repertoire than in control tumors. Top tumor clonotypes rose in blood from baseline to 2 weeks post-radiation, then contracted by 4 weeks, suggesting transient expansion of tumor-resident clones. The single-armed trial design could not address effects of radiation dose or scheduling on the TCR repertoire. Irradiated tumors showed higher TCR clonality than controls, with the top 100 clonotypes averaging around 50% of the repertoire versus approximately 43% in nephrectomy-only tumors. No pretreatment tumor biopsies were available, so the baseline intratumoral presence of clonotypes could not be determined. Because only small tumor regions of approximately 1 g were available, intratumoral heterogeneity was not captured.

Following the manufacturer's recommendations, the immunoSEQ kit was used to generate TCR beta libraries from genomic DNA. Library preparation used a first multiplex PCR with proprietary primers, then a second PCR adding unique barcodes, with bead cleanups after each round. Each sample batch included a kit-provided positive control reaction and a negative control reaction. The final libraries underwent checking on an Agilent 4200 TapeStation D1000 ScreenTape, volumetric pooling, and quantification by qPCR. Sequencing was performed on an Illumina NextSeq500 using a MidOutput 150-cycle cartridge, with 156 Read1 cycles, 15 Index1 cycles, and the kit custom primers. The pooled library was loaded at 0.85 to 1 pM, with a roughly 20% PhiX control spiked in. The authors processed their data as follows. Vendor-processed data were analyzed in R, with a clonotype defined as all T cells sharing the same CDR3 nucleotide sequence. In the clone abundance analyses, frequencies in each sample were normalized to that sample's 10,000 most abundant clones. Public T cell clones, which averaged fewer than five per sample, were excluded before analysis. Dominant motifs were analyzed with ImmunoMap using the PAM10 matrix, a gap penalty of 30, and a homology threshold of 0.3, and motifs with a cumulative frequency of at least 0.01 were considered dominant. Tumor-enriched clonotypes and baseline blood-enriched clonotypes were defined as those with an abundance difference of at least 32-fold between compartments. Tumor-blood repertoire similarity was measured with the Baroni-Urbani and Buser coefficient, and group comparisons used two-tailed Wilcoxon tests in R. The source is immuneACCESS, and TCRdb retained only in-frame sequences with V and J called. Part of the clones is not carried over; for the studies checked, unresolved V genes explain less than half of this, and the remainder is unexplained. Clone size and the V and J calls come from that table; the DNA yielded D and trimming. The sample contains thousands of clones, approximately 59% of them found a single time. Clones ranked in the top ten supply roughly 50% of the sample.

On this clone itself: Its recognized antigen is unknown. No much larger clone is present one base from it, and per-base qualities are unavailable.

Trimming leaves V shorter by 2 bases and J shorter by 7 bases, with the junction holding 11 bases beyond the gene matches. The CDR3 holds 15 amino acids from the cysteine to the phenylalanine. The sequence is cut down to CDR3 DNA, 45 bases in frame from base 1. In the germline V gene, CDR1 corresponds to SNHLY and CDR2 to FYNNEI. This sequence uses TRBV2 and TRBJ2-7, with TRBD2 matching 7 junction bases. Sequences were derived from tumor tissue, sampled from a patient whose treatment included radiotherapy and nephrectomy. This receptor was obtained from a man aged 55 to 69 with renal cell carcinoma. DNA sequence: TGTGCCAGCAGTGAATCGGCGGGAGTACCGAAGGAGCAGTACTTC. Its protein product is CASSESAGVPKEQYF.